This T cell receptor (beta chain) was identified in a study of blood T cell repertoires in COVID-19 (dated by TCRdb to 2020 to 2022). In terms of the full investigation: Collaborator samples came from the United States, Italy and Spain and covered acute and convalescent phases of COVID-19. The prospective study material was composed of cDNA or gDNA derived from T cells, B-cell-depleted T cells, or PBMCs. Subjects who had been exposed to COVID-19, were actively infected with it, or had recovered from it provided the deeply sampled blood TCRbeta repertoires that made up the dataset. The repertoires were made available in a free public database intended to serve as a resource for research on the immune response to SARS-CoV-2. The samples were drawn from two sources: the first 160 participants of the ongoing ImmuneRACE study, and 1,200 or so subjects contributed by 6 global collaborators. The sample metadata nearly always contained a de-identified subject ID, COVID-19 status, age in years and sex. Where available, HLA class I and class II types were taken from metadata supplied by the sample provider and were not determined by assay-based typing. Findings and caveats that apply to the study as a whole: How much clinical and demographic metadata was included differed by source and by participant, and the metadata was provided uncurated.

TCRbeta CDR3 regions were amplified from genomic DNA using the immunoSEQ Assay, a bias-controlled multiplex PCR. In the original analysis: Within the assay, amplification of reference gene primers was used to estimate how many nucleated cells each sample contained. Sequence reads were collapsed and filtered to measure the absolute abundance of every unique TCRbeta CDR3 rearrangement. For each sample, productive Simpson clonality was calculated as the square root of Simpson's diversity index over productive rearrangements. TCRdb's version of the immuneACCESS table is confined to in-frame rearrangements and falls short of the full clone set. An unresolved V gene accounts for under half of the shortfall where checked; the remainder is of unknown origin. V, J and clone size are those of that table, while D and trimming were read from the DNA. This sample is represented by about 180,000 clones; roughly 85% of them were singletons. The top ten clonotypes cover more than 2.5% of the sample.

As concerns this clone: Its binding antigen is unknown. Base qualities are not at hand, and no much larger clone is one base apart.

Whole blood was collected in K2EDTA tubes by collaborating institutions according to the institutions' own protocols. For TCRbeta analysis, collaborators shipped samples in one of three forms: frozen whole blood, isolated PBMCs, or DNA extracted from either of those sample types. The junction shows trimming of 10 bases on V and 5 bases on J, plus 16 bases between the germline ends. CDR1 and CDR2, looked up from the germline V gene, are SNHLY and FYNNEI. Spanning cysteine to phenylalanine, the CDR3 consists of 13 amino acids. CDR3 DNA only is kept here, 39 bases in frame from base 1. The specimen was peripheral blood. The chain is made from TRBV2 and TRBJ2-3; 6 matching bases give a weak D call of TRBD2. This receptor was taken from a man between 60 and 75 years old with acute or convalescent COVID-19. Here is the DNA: TGTGCCACTTCAACGGGAGCGGGAGATACGCAGTATTTT. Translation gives CATSTGAGDTQYF.